This TCR beta chain was obtained from a study of PD-1 blockade in classical Hodgkin lymphoma (TCRdb year 2020). With regard to the full study: The study used CyTOF and TCR beta sequencing to define a peripheral blood immune signature of response to PD-1 blockade in classical Hodgkin lymphoma. The full study reports these points: The study covered only a single clinical trial cohort, and the causes of the repertoire differences, possibly disease activity or prior therapy, were still not defined. Baseline TCR diversity was reported to be lower in newly diagnosed patients than in healthy donors, and even lower in relapsed/refractory patients.

CDR1 SGHDT and CDR2 YYEEEE are derived from the germline V gene. From cysteine to phenylalanine, the CDR3 is 13 amino acids long. Only the CDR3 part of the read is kept: 39 bases, read in frame from the first base. V loses 4 bases at its end and J loses 5 bases; junction bases beyond the gene matches: 4. The Qiagen DNeasy kit was used to extract genomic DNA from unsorted PBMCs and from the negatively selected CD4+ and CD8+ fractions. Amplification of TCR beta CDR3 regions was done by immunoSEQ multiplex PCR with primers that anneal to V and J segments. A synthetic immune receptor repertoire was used to minimize amplification bias, and any remaining bias was removed computationally after sequencing. As for how the authors treated the data: Repertoire diversity was quantified as the Shannon entropy index using custom Python scripts. The unsorted, CD4+ and CD8+ repertoires were each analyzed separately, with the exception of combined analyses, where CD4+ and CD8+ sequences were merged in silico. As stored in TCRdb, this immuneACCESS dataset retains in-frame rearrangements with V and J assigned. A fraction of the clones does not appear; measured against another copy, unresolved V genes explain less than half of the discrepancy, and the remainder lacks a known reason. From that table come the V and J calls and clone size; the DNA was used to work out D and trimming. The table for this sample lists around 5,000 clones; around 91% of them were counted only once. The leading ten clones occupy around an eighth of the sample.

What this sample's time point label stands for: newly diagnosed, previously untreated cHL patient sample. A Miltenyi CD8+ T cell isolation kit was used for magnetic negative selection to purify CD8+ T cells from thawed PBMCs. As a comparison group for the relapsed/refractory trial patients, PBMCs from patients with newly diagnosed, previously untreated classical Hodgkin lymphoma were sequenced. Peripheral blood was collected in 8 mL Vacutainer Cell Preparation Tubes, from which PBMCs were isolated by centrifugation and then cryopreserved. Purified CD4+ and CD8+ fractions were prepared only for cases in which an additional PBMC sample was available. On LS columns in a quadroMACS separator, the magnetically labelled cells were depleted, and the flow-through was collected as the purified fraction. As concerns this clone: Its antigen is still unknown. No clone much larger than this one lies a single base away; base qualities are absent.

The sequenced material came from CD8+ T cells from blood. The rearrangement joined TRBV5-6 to TRBJ2-5; TRBD2 aligns with 8 central bases. This receptor was identified in a human donor with classical Hodgkin lymphoma. The CDR3 is CASSAGGRETQYF. DNA sequence: TGTGCCAGCAGCGCGGGGGGCAGGGAGACCCAGTACTTC.